A selection of T cell receptor beta chains follows, all from one sample in a study of blood T cell repertoires in COVID-19. Using immunoSEQ multiplex PCR, the repertoire was profiled, and TCRdb retains in-frame clones only, with some absent. Here the sample spans about 440,000 clones, about 91% being singletons. Sequenced material: peripheral blood. These receptors were collected from a woman aged 45-59 years with COVID-19, enrolled during active disease. CDR3s include the opening cysteine and the closing phenylalanine or tryptophan. D genes are given only for firm matches. Expanded clones get a size class; other rows say once, few or many, or leave the size out.

>.|.|TRBJ1-1|TRBV30
CALLSQVNTEAFF
TGTGCCTTACTTTCACAGGTGAACACTGAAGCTTTCTTT
>.|.|TRBJ1-2|TRBV6-1
CASSDNGQSYGYTF
TGTGCCAGCAGTGACAACGGACAGTCCTATGGCTACACCTTC
>.|TRBD2|TRBJ2-3|TRBV7-6
CASSLVGNSGASTDTQYF
TGTGCCAGCAGCTTAGTAGGTAATAGCGGGGCCTCTACGGATACGCAGTATTTT
>.|.|TRBJ2-3|TRBV9
CASSVWEGGGADTQYF
TGTGCCAGCAGCGTATGGGAAGGAGGGGGCGCAGATACGCAGTATTTT
>.|TRBD1|TRBJ1-5|TRBV19
CASSTWTGDSNQPQHF
TGTGCCAGTAGTACCTGGACAGGCGATAGCAATCAGCCCCAGCATTTT
>.|.|TRBJ1-1|TRBV6-5
CASSHDRNTEAFF
TGTGCCAGCAGCCATGACAGGAACACTGAAGCTTTCTTT
>.|.|TRBJ1-2|TRBV7-9
CASSLDSYGYTF
TGTGCCAGCAGCTTAGACTCTTATGGCTACACCTTC
>.|.|TRBJ2-3|TRBV30
CAWSVRSFTDTQYF
TGTGCCTGGAGTGTCAGATCCTTCACAGATACGCAGTATTTT
>once|TRBD2|TRBJ2-7|TRBV7-3
CASSRTSSHEQYF
TGTGCCAGCAGCCGGACTAGTTCCCACGAGCAGTACTTC
>.|TRBD1|TRBJ1-2|TRBV11-2
CASSLSDRGYGYTF
TGTGCCAGCAGTCTATCGGACAGGGGCTATGGCTACACCTTC
>.|.|TRBJ2-1|TRBV3-1/TRBV3-2
CASSQDTQGRNEQFF
TGTGCCAGCAGCCAAGATACCCAGGGCCGAAATGAGCAGTTCTTC
>.|TRBD1|TRBJ2-2|TRBV9
CASSVPGQGITGELFF
TGTGCCAGCAGCGTTCCGGGACAGGGTATCACCGGGGAGCTGTTTTTT
>.|.|TRBJ2-7|TRBV30
CAWSLGDEQYF
TGTGCCTGGAGTCTAGGGGACGAGCAGTACTTC
>once|TRBD2|TRBJ2-1|TRBV11-2
CASSLRGGVLNNEQFF
TGTGCCAGCAGCCTGAGGGGAGGGGTCCTCAACAATGAGCAGTTCTTC
>.|TRBD1|TRBJ1-5|TRBV7-8
CASSLAGVPGGVLSRNQPQHF
TGTGCCAGCAGCTTAGCAGGGGTTCCAGGGGGCGTATTAAGTCGCAATCAGCCCCAGCATTTT
>.|.|TRBJ1-3|TRBV6-5
CASSSGLRRNTIYF
TGTGCCAGCAGCTCGGGACTCCGTCGGAACACCATATATTTT
>.|TRBD1|TRBJ2-2|TRBV29-1
CSVRRGTGGIGELFF
TGCAGCGTTCGAAGGGGGACAGGGGGTATCGGGGAGCTGTTTTTT
>.|TRBD1|TRBJ1-2|TRBV6-5
CASSYRGLNYGYTF
TGTGCCAGCAGTTACAGGGGGCTGAACTATGGCTACACCTTC
>.|.|TRBJ2-6|TRBV5-6
CASTQMASGANVLTF
TGTGCCAGCACTCAAATGGCCTCTGGGGCCAACGTCCTGACTTTC
>.|.|TRBJ1-2|TRBV6-6
CASSYSSRNSGYTF
TGTGCCAGCAGTTACTCGTCGAGAAACAGTGGCTACACCTTC
>.|.|TRBJ1-1|TRBV2
CASSRTRVNTEAFF
TGTGCCAGCAGCCGGACAAGGGTGAACACTGAAGCTTTCTTT
>.|.|TRBJ2-1|TRBV12-5
CASGLNGNEQFF
TGTGCTAGTGGTTTAAACGGCAATGAGCAGTTCTTC
>.|.|TRBJ2-7|TRBV12-3/TRBV12-4
CASSLARGYEQYF
TGTGCCAGCAGTTTAGCCAGGGGCTACGAGCAGTACTTC
>.|.|TRBJ2-3|TRBV3-1/TRBV3-2
CASSHRTPLDAYF
TGTGCCAGCAGCCACCGGACTCCCCTTGATGCGTATTTT
>.|.|TRBJ2-1|TRBV3-1/TRBV3-2
CASSYRRGGDNEQFF
TGTGCCAGCAGCTACCGGAGGGGGGGCGACAATGAGCAGTTCTTC
>.|TRBD2|TRBJ2-7|TRBV5-4
CASSLLSGETSYEQYF
TGTGCCAGCAGCTTGCTTAGCGGGGAAACCTCCTACGAGCAGTACTTC
>few|.|TRBJ1-1|TRBV6-5
CASSYSRTVRTEAFF
TGTGCCAGCAGTTACTCCCGGACTGTGAGGACTGAAGCTTTCTTT
>.|TRBD2|TRBJ2-7|TRBV9
CASSVREGEQYF
TGTGCCAGCAGCGTCCGGGAGGGCGAGCAGTACTTC
>.|TRBD1|TRBJ2-7|TRBV27
CASSRGQGAYEQYF
TGTGCCAGCAGTCGCGGACAGGGAGCCTACGAGCAGTACTTC
>.|.|TRBJ1-1|TRBV10-3
CAISEQQAMSTEAFF
TGTGCCATCAGTGAACAACAGGCGATGAGCACTGAAGCTTTCTTT
>once|TRBD1|TRBJ2-2|TRBV23-1
CARFRDRGSPGELFF
TGCGCCAGATTCCGGGACAGGGGCTCGCCCGGGGAGCTGTTTTTT
>few|TRBD2|TRBJ2-1|TRBV7-9
CASSFGGLSDEQFF
TGTGCCAGCAGCTTTGGGGGACTATCGGATGAGCAGTTCTTC
>.|TRBD1|TRBJ2-3|TRBV24-1
CATSPGGQGGRTQYF
TGTGCCACCAGCCCCGGAGGACAGGGGGGTCGTACGCAGTATTTT
>.|.|TRBJ1-1|TRBV24-1
CALKTVAFF
TGTGCCCTGAAAACGGTAGCTTTCTTT
>.|.|TRBJ2-1|TRBV12-3/TRBV12-4
CASSLQGTDEQFF
TGTGCCAGCAGTTTACAGGGGACGGATGAGCAGTTCTTC
>.|.|TRBJ2-5|TRBV5-4
CASSVAPGKMYQETQYF
TGTGCCAGCAGCGTGGCACCCGGGAAAATGTACCAAGAGACCCAGTACTTC
>.|TRBD1|TRBJ2-1|TRBV6-5
CASIRQGFSYNEQFF
TGTGCCAGCATTCGACAGGGTTTCTCCTACAATGAGCAGTTCTTC
>.|.|TRBJ1-2|TRBV29-1
CSVGEGRGGYTF
TGCAGCGTTGGTGAAGGGAGGGGAGGCTACACCTTC
>.|.|TRBJ1-2|TRBV2
CASSGGQNYGYTF
TGTGCCAGCAGTGGTGGACAGAACTATGGCTACACCTTC
>.|.|TRBJ1-1|TRBV6-6
CASSNRDSEAFF
TGTGCCAGCAGTAACCGGGACTCTGAAGCTTTCTTT
>.|.|TRBJ1-2|TRBV19
CASSITVYGYTF
TGTGCCAGTAGTATTACGGTCTATGGCTACACCTTC
>.|TRBD2|TRBJ2-3|TRBV24-1
CATSAPGGVTQYF
TGTGCCACCAGTGCCCCCGGGGGGGTGACGCAGTATTTT